Below, one T cell receptor (beta chain) is given with its context. CDR1 and CDR2 (germline): SGHRS, YFSETQ. This CDR3 has 17 amino acids. With 4 bases removed from V and 4 bases from J, the gap between germline ends came to 18 bases. The sample comes from a study of shared clonotypes between healthy human individuals. Assay: immunoSEQ multiplex PCR; the TCRdb copy retains only in-frame clones and omits some. The sample holds around 690,000 clones, 90% seen once. This clonotype originated in a man between 18 and 29 years old in good health. Some clones in this sample may be carry-over from other donors' samples. V and J are TRBV5-1 and TRBJ2-6; D is unresolved. Material: memory CD8+ T cells from PBMCs. Subset denoted: CD45RO+ cells pooled with CCR7-negative TemRA cells. CDR3 nucleotides: TGCGCCAGCAGCCTTTCCCTTCAGTCTTCCGGGGCCAACGTCCTGACTTTC. It codes for CASSLSLQSSGANVLTF.